Listed below are T cell receptor beta chains from one sample, sequenced in a study of T cells in Graves' hyperthyroidism and ophthalmopathy. TCRdb ran MiXCR on the multiplex PCR reads and lists one entry per CDR3 protein. The sample lists 250,000 to 350,000 distinct CDR3 sequences; approximately 15% were seen once. Sequences were obtained from blood. The receptors stem from a young man with Graves' hyperthyroidism. Each CDR3 is given without its conserved first and last residue.

TRBV5-5,TRBJ2-7,ASSQGLAGVREQY
TRBV6-1,TRBJ1-1,ASSKPPREAF
TRBV25-1,TRBJ2-7,ASSERQGIREQY
TRBV5-1,TRBJ1-1,ASSPFGTEAF
TRBV24-1,TRBJ2-3,ATSRGGWYSTDTQY
TRBV20-1,TRBJ2-2,SARDRPVGELF
TRBV5-1,TRBJ2-7,ASTLSPGSYEQY
TRBV29-1,TRBJ2-3,SVVASGTDTQY
TRBV5-1,TRBJ2-1,ASSSSGTGEREQF
TRBV29-1,TRBJ2-5,SVEPTGTGETQY
TRBV25-1,TRBJ1-6,ASSAERDTNSPLH
TRBV7-8,TRBJ1-1,ASSLLRTSVLGTEAF
TRBV28,TRBJ2-5,ASSSARMETQY
TRBV7-9,TRBJ1-1,ASSSSQPGRGNTEAF
TRBV28,TRBJ1-1,ASSPPGPLF
TRBV4-1,TRBJ2-3,ASSQEWDQQDTQY
TRBV29-1,TRBJ2-1,SVIEGRSYNEQF
TRBV18,TRBJ1-5,ASSPGQGQGQPQH
TRBV6-1,TRBJ2-7,ASSPGPYQEQY
TRBV29-1,TRBJ2-1,SVVLASEQF
TRBV2,TRBJ2-1,ASSDPTSPHNEQF
TRBV11-2,TRBJ1-2,ASSLAPEVGDYGYT
TRBV19,TRBJ2-4,ATARTGEAKNIQY
TRBV18,TRBJ2-7,ASSIQDRVNEQY
TRBV11-3,TRBJ2-3,ASSLGGNTQY
TRBV3-1,TRBJ2-7,ASSQDGPRSLYEQY
TRBV20-1,TRBJ2-7,SARFGYEQY
TRBV6-5,TRBJ2-7,ASSYQWASGSKPTPYEQY
TRBV30,TRBJ1-5,AWSALGSLNQPQH
TRBV6-2/TRBV6-3,TRBJ2-3,ASSSWLAGDTQY
TRBV12-3/TRBV12-4,TRBJ1-5,ASSFDHNQPQH
TRBV20-1,TRBJ2-1,SARDYNEQF
TRBV12-3/TRBV12-4,TRBJ1-6,ASRAGDNSPLH
TRBV30,TRBJ1-1,AWSVWSGTPEAF
TRBV13,TRBJ2-3,ASSLGSGQHTDTQY
TRBV29-1,TRBJ2-7,SVGGLAGYLYEQY
TRBV30,TRBJ2-5,AWSLRTPETQY
TRBV13,TRBJ1-6,ASSLGRNSPLH
TRBV30,TRBJ2-6,AWSVVGSGANVLT
TRBV4-1,TRBJ2-3,ASSQETGGGDTQY
TRBV20-1,TRBJ1-1,SAVAGNTEAF
TRBV7-9,TRBJ1-1,ASSLGRRTSNPNTEAF
TRBV7-2,TRBJ2-5,ASSLYWGVQETQY
TRBV7-2,TRBJ2-1,ASSLARNEQF
TRBV20-1,TRBJ2-1,SARDLGGASYNEQF
TRBV2,TRBJ2-5,ASGHLERPTQY
TRBV2,TRBJ2-1,ASSPGSYNGQF
TRBV28,TRBJ1-1,ASRTADTEAF
TRBV6-1,TRBJ2-2,ASIGTNGLYTGELF
TRBV5-4,TRBJ2-7,ASSPVGLAGTYEQY
TRBV7-6,TRBJ2-5,ASSLAGFAETQY
TRBV28,TRBJ2-3,ASTTPGLAGPPTDTQY
TRBV6-2/TRBV6-3,TRBJ1-2,ASNPSQGGGYT
TRBV24-1,TRBJ2-5,ATSETGSAVTQY
TRBV3-1,TRBJ2-1,ASSQDNNREQF